This T cell receptor (beta chain) was retrieved from a study of shared clonotypes between healthy human individuals (TCRdb year 2020). A note on the overall study: The cohort included a few men and two women between 18 and 49 years of age. To estimate repertoire size and how much clonotype sharing occurs between individuals, the study deeply sequenced the blood TCR repertoires of a handful of healthy adults. To increase sequencing depth and limit assay-specific biases, different laboratories used diverse techniques to prepare libraries and sequence TCR repertoires. Per donor, three plates each were used for CD4 naive and CD4 memory, two for CD8 naive, and one for CD8 memory. Leukapheresis yielded between about 0.9 and 9 billion PBMCs per donor.

On this clone itself: The target of this receptor is not known. No much larger clone exists at a distance of one base, and base qualities are not known.

The donors were healthy, HIV-negative adults with no recently reported acute infections or vaccinations. Only Caucasian adults living in Nashville, Tennessee, USA were represented among the donors. CD4+ T cells were enriched through magnetic negative selection, after which naive cells were positively selected on CD45RA and the remaining negative fraction served as the memory subset. Blood was obtained by leukapheresis, after which PBMCs were separated by Ficoll-Histopaque density gradient centrifugation and cryopreserved in liquid nitrogen vapor phase. Analytical flow cytometry was used to check the purity and quantity of each magnetically sorted T cell population. Each sorted fraction had its genomic DNA isolated and then quantified by UV absorbance on a Nanodrop 2000c. What the research found in general, with its limitations: Pairwise subsampling indicated that sequencing depth was expected to affect the degree of clonotype sharing among donors. Compared with non-shared clonotypes, the clonotypes found in all four sorted-subset donors had higher generation probabilities. Sampling was limited to blood, and TCR repertoires in tissue likely differ from TCR repertoires in blood. The small number of donors limited the genetic and exposure-history diversity represented. Estimated clonotype richness was generally larger for naive than for memory subsets. Rarefaction of sorted-subset datasets indicated incomplete sequencing despite the large sequencing depth. Across four donors, around 5% of naive CD4, around 3.5% of naive CD8, 2.3% of memory CD4, and 0.4% of memory CD8 clonotypes were shared.

TCR CDR3 regions were amplified from genomic DNA by multiplex PCR using the deep immunoSEQ assay. Genomic DNA extracted from each cell subset was distributed evenly over all wells of several immunoSEQ 96-well plates, and each plate served as one replicate. For sorted subsets, 200 to 250 ng of genomic DNA, equivalent to 30,000 or so T cell genomes, went into each replicate PCR. The purified libraries were quantified using a Qubit 3.0 fluorometer, sized with a Bioanalyzer 2100, and then quantified again using the KAPA Library Quantification kit. Every immunoSEQ 96-well plate was sequenced on a dedicated single-read 150-cycle Illumina NextSeq 550 flow cell. Per the original workflow: Because the immunoSEQ output held only junctional sequences and lacked quality scores, the filtering could not match the filtering applied to full-length reads. To assign V/J genes and CDR3, sequences were annotated against IMGT germline references using PyIR, a Python wrapper for IgBLAST v1.9. Reads were filtered out if the reads had weak V/J assignments (E-value above 1e-6), no CDR3, stop codons, out-of-frame junctions, or ambiguous translated residues. A V3J clonotype was defined by an identical inferred V gene, J gene, and CDR3 amino acid sequence. Percentage overlap between repertoires was calculated by dividing the number of shared unique clonotypes by the size of the smaller repertoire. Richness of each repertoire was evaluated using RTK rarefaction, the Chao1 estimator, and Recon v2.1 estimates of unobserved clonotypes. Generation probabilities were computed with OLGA for all TCRbeta clonotypes obtained by the gDNA method from several donors. Imported from immuneACCESS, the table was reduced by TCRdb to in-frame sequences with V and J called. These copies leave out some clones; in studies compared against another copy, an unresolved V gene accounts for under half, and the cause of the remainder is not known. Clone size and V and J calls were adopted from that table, with D and trimming inferred from the DNA. Across this sample there are approximately 2,300,000 clones, with 80% to 95% seen only once. The ten largest clonotypes hold 0.37% of the sample.

The sample consisted of naive CD4+ T cells from PBMCs. The intended sense of this specimen's cell subset or site label: CD45RA+ positively selected. The TCR was taken from a man aged 18 to 30 in good health. Some clones in this sample may be carry-over from other donors' samples.

Read as DNA, the sequence is TGTGCCAGCAGTGTTACTGTAGGTCAGCCCCAGCATTTT. This translates into CASSVTVGQPQHF. The sequence is built from TRBV6-4 and TRBJ1-5; the D gene is not confidently resolved. From the germline V gene, CDR1 is MRHNA and CDR2 is SNTAGT. From its cysteine to its phenylalanine, the CDR3 spans 13 amino acids. The sequence is cut down to CDR3 DNA, 39 bases in frame from base 1. Trimming removed 4 bases from V and 6 bases from J, leaving 10 bases between the germline ends.